The 21 T cell receptor beta chains given below trace back to one sample, sequenced in a study of blood T cells in healthy people across ages. A second PCR, run for roughly 7 to 12 cycles, used a sample-barcoded 5' primer plus a J-beta primer mix. One entry per CDR3 protein, called by TCRdb with MiXCR from the 5' RACE reads. This table holds over 1,500,000 distinct CDR3 sequences, about 50% found once. Input material: blood. The source of these receptors is a woman aged 40 to 50 in good health.

V and J are TRBV3-1 and TRBJ2-5; D is unresolved. Germline V gene data show CDR1 as LGHDT and CDR2 as YNNKEL (reference sequence). The germline V and J ends were trimmed by 4 bases and 5 bases, with 8 bases remaining between them. The CDR3 contains 12 residues. CDR3 sequence (DNA): TGTGCCAGCAGCCGAGCCTTGGAGACCCAGTACTTC. This sequence encodes CASSRALETQYF.

V and J are TRBV20-1 and TRBJ2-3, with no clear D. The CDR3 totals 14 residues. V was shortened by 5 bases and J by 0 bases, with 12 bases between the two germline ends. CDR1 is DFQATT and CDR2 is SNEGSKA in the germline V gene (reference sequence). The CDR3 spells CSASRGTSTDTQYF. The DNA for the CDR3 is TGCAGTGCTTCTCGCGGTACTAGCACAGATACGCAGTATTTT.

The chain couples TRBV24-1 to TRBJ2-1, with 9 bases that match TRBD1. CDR3 size: 13 residues. J lost 5 bases, V lost 9 bases, and 4 bases had no gene match. The germline CDR1 and CDR2 sequences are KGHDR and SFDVKD. DNA of the CDR3: TGTGCCACCGACAGGGGGAATGACAATGAGCAGTTCTTC. Protein: CATDRGNDNEQFF.

V and J are TRBV5-5 and TRBJ2-3; 7 nucleotides match TRBD1. The CDR3 loop spans 16 amino acids. J lost 7 bases, V lost 2 bases, and 13 bases had no gene match. Germline-derived CDR1 and CDR2 are SGHKS and YYEKEE (reference sequence). The CDR3 region has the DNA TGTGCCAGCAGCTTTACCGGGACAGAGGTTTTGCATACGCAGTATTTT. Its translation: CASSFTGTEVLHTQYF.

This clonotype has ten or more counts. This sequence joins TRBV29-1 and TRBJ1-2; D gene uncertain. The CDR3 covers 12 residues. Trimming left V 1 base short and J 8 bases short, with 11 bases between. Germline V lookup: CDR1 SQVTM, CDR2 ANQGSEA. CDR3: CSVEAGSGGYTF. Here the CDR3 DNA reads TGCAGCGTTGAAGCGGGGTCCGGCGGCTACACCTTC.

The DNA for the CDR3 is TGTGCCAGCACAACAGGGGGCCGAGCCGAGCAGTACTTC. Amino acids: CASTTGGRAEQYF. V and J are TRBV28 and TRBJ2-7, with 9 bases that match TRBD1. The CDR3 extends over 13 amino acids. V dropped 7 bases and J dropped 6; count of bases not matched to a gene: 7. The V gene's germline CDR1 is MDHEN and CDR2 SYDVKM.

This clonotype was observed a handful of times. The V and J genes are TRBV7-3 and TRBJ2-1; D may be TRBD2 (6 bases). Per germline, CDR1 SGHTA and CDR2 FQGTGA. The CDR3 is 15 amino acids. The V end was cut by 2 bases, the J end by 4 bases, with 12 bases between. CDR3 region: CASSLGMAGYNEQFF. In nucleotides, the CDR3 is TGTGCCAGCAGCTTAGGCATGGCGGGGTACAATGAGCAGTTCTTC.

This rearrangement joins TRBV28 to TRBJ2-2; 8 bases are shared with TRBD1. The CDR3 loop spans 16 amino acids. Germline CDR1 MDHEN, CDR2 SYDVKM. Unmatched junction bases numbered 9, after V lost 8 bases and J lost 1 base. The chain's CDR3 is CASAEAGTGNTGELFF. The DNA of the CDR3 is TGTGCCAGCGCGGAAGCCGGGACAGGGAACACCGGGGAGCTGTTTTTT.

This clonotype was counted a single time. The chain combines TRBV28 with TRBJ2-7; perhaps TRBD1 as D (5 bases). Germline assignment: CDR1 MDHEN and CDR2 SYDVKM. The V gene lost 9 bases and the J gene lost 0 bases, with 15 bases spanning the gap. The length of the CDR3 is 14 residues. CDR3 sequence reads: CASRGRASSYEQYF. CDR3 bases: TGTGCCAGTAGGGGCAGGGCGAGCTCCTACGAGCAGTACTTC.

Ten or more counts support this clonotype. The V call is TRBV27, the J call TRBJ2-7; maybe TRBD1 (6 bases). The CDR3 runs to 13 residues. V dropped 6 bases and J dropped 2 bases, with 11 bases sitting between them. The germline CDR1 and CDR2 sequences are MNHEY and SMNVEV (reference sequence). The CDR3 spells CASSRDTTYEQYF. In DNA form, the CDR3 reads TGTGCCAGCAGCCGGGACACAACCTACGAGCAGTACTTC.

This clonotype has more than one count but fewer than ten. The chain links TRBV6-2 or TRBV6-3 to TRBJ1-5; D is unclear. The CDR3 is 15 amino acids. V lost 2 bases and J lost 0, with 8 bases in between. Germline CDR1 reads MNHEY; CDR2 reads SVGEGT. The CDR3 sequence is CASSYGRYSNQPQHF. For the CDR3, the DNA is TGTGCCAGCAGTTACGGCAGATATAGCAATCAGCCCCAGCATTTT.

In its sample, this clonotype was seen a few times. The rearrangement links TRBV4-2 to TRBJ2-7; 9 bases are shared with TRBD2. J lost 2 bases, V lost 3 bases, and 5 bases had no gene match. The CDR3 extends over 15 amino acids. Germline CDR1 LGHNA, CDR2 YNFKEQ. The CDR3, as DNA: TGTGCCAGCAGCCAGTATAGCGGGGGAACCTACGAGCAGTACTTC. This codes for CASSQYSGGTYEQYF.

The chain couples TRBV12-3 or TRBV12-4 to TRBJ2-5; D is unresolved. The V and J ends lost 3 bases and 2 bases respectively, with 13 bases between them. The CDR3 sequence is 15 residues long. The CDR3 nucleotides read TGTGCCAGCAGTTTCACGGACGGAATTCAAGAGACCCAGTACTTC. Its protein is CASSFTDGIQETQYF.

The V and J genes are TRBV4-2 and TRBJ1-6, with 7 bases matching TRBD1. This CDR3 region has 16 residues. The junction had 8 bases not matched to a gene; V was cut back by 0 bases and J by 9 bases. Germline loops: CDR1 LGHNA, CDR2 YNFKEQ. The CDR3 here is CASSQDGTNRGSPLHF. The CDR3 region has the DNA TGTGCCAGCAGCCAAGACGGGACGAACAGGGGTTCACCCCTCCACTTT.

This clonotype was seen only a few times. The V call is TRBV4-3, the J call TRBJ2-7; D uncertain. The CDR3 covers 15 residues. CDR1 LGHNA and CDR2 YSLEER come from the germline V gene. The germline V and J ends were trimmed by 0 bases and 2 bases, with 11 bases remaining between them. The CDR3 reads CASSQDSDPTYEQYF. The CDR3 DNA reads TGCGCCAGCAGCCAAGACAGCGACCCAACCTACGAGCAGTACTTC.

The rearrangement links TRBV27 to TRBJ2-2; 7 positions agree with TRBD1. The CDR3 runs 15 residues. The germline V gene encodes CDR1 MNHEY and CDR2 SMNVEV (reference sequence). With 7 bases clipped from V and 4 bases from J, the junction kept 9 bases outside the gene matches. CDR3 coding DNA: TGTGCCAGCATCCAGGACAGGTGGGGCACCGGGGAGCTGTTTTTT. This gives the protein CASIQDRWGTGELFF.

This clonotype was picked up a small number of times. The genes are TRBV7-2 and TRBJ1-6; 8 nucleotides match TRBD1. V lost 3 bases, J lost 12 bases, and 13 bases stayed unmatched. Germline loops: CDR1 SGHTA, CDR2 FQGNSA. The CDR3 runs to 16 residues. Here the CDR3 DNA reads TGTGCCAGCAGCTTCTGGACAGGGCGGGCAATTTTACCCCTCCACTTT. It translates to CASSFWTGRAILPLHF.

There are a few counts of this clonotype. The V call is TRBV6-2 or TRBV6-3, the J call TRBJ2-7; TRBD2 matches 8 bases. With 6 bases clipped from V and 2 bases from J, the junction kept 6 bases outside the gene matches. This CDR3 region has 14 residues. Germline loops: CDR1 MNHEY, CDR2 SVGEGT. The CDR3 region has the DNA TGTGCCAGCAGGAGTAGCGGGGTGCCCTACGAGCAGTACTTC. It translates to CASRSSGVPYEQYF.

This clonotype has just a few counts. CDR3 protein: CASSQGQGAHQPQHF. Here the CDR3 DNA reads TGCGCCAGCAGCCAGGGACAGGGGGCTCATCAGCCCCAGCATTTT. The V call is TRBV4-1, the J call TRBJ1-5; 12 bases agree with TRBD1. Germline assignment: CDR1 MGHRA and CDR2 YSYEKL. The CDR3 covers 15 residues. After removal of 3 bases from V and 5 bases from J, the junction contained 2 bases not matched to a gene.

This clonotype was detected a few times. This chain links TRBV10-3 with TRBJ1-4; TRBD1 might be the D (6 bases). Trimming stripped 3 bases from V and 8 bases from J, with 13 bases between. The CDR3 totals 14 residues. Germline V gene lookup returns CDR1 ENHRY and CDR2 SYGVKD. In DNA, the CDR3 is TGTGCCATCAGTGAAGGGGGTGATAAGGAAAAACTGTTTTTT. The encoded protein is CAISEGGDKEKLFF.

Only a few counts were recorded for this clonotype. The genes are TRBV7-2 and TRBJ2-5; 11 nucleotides match TRBD1. The germline CDR1 and CDR2 sequences are SGHTA and FQGNSA. Trimming cost V 1 base and J 7 bases; bases outside gene matches: 5. The length of the CDR3 is 15 residues. CDR3 loop: CASSLDGTGGMTQYF. The CDR3 nucleotides are TGTGCCAGCAGCTTAGACGGGACAGGGGGGATGACCCAGTACTTC.